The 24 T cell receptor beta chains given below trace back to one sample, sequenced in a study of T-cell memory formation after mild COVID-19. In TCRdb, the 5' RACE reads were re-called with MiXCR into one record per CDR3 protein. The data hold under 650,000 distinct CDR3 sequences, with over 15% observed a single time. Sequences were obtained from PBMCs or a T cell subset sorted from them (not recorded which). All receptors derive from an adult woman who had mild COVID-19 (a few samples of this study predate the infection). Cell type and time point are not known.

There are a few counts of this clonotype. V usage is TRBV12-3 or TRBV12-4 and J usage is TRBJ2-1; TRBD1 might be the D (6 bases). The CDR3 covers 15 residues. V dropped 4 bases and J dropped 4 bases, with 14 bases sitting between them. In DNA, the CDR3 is TGTGCCAGCAGTTCGAGCACCCAGGGGTACAATGAGCAGTTCTTC. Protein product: CASSSSTQGYNEQFF.

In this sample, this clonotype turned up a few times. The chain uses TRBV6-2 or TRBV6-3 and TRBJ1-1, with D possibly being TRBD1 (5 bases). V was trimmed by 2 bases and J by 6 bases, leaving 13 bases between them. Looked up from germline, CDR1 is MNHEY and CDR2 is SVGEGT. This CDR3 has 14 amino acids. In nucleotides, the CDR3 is TGTGCCAGCAGTTACCAGGGTTTAATCTCTGAAGCTTTCTTT. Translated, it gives CASSYQGLISEAFF.

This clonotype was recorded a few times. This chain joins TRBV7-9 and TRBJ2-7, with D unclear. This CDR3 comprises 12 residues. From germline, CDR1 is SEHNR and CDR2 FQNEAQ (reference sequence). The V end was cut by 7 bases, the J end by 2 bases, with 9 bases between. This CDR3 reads CASTKLPYEQYF. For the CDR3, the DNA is TGTGCCAGCACCAAGCTTCCCTACGAGCAGTACTTC.

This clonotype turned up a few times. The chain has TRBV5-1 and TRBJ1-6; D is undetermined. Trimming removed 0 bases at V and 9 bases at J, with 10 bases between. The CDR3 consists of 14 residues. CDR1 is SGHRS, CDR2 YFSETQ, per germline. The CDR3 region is CASSLDGAASPLHF. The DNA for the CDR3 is TGCGCCAGCAGCTTGGATGGCGCTGCTTCACCCCTCCACTTT.

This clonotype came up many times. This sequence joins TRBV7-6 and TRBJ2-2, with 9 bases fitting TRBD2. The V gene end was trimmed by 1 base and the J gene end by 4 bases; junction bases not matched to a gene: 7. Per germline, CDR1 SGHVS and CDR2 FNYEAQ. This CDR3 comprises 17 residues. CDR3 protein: CASSLVAGGTATGELFF. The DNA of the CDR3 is TGTGCCAGCAGCTTAGTGGCGGGGGGGACCGCCACCGGGGAGCTGTTTTTT. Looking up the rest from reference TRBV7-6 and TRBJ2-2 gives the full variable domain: GAGVSQSPRYKVTKRGQDVALRCDPISGHVSLYWYRQALGQGPEFLTYFNYEAQQDKSGLPNDRFSAERPEGSISTLTIQRTEQRDSAMYRCASSLVAGGTATGELFFGEGSRLTVL.

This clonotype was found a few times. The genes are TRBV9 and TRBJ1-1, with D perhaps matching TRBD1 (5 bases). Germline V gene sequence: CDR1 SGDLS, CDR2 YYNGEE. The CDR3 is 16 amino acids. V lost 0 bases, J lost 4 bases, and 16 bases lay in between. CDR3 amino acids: CASSVVATGGGTEAFF. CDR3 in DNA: TGTGCCAGCAGCGTAGTAGCAACCGGCGGGGGCACTGAAGCTTTCTTT.

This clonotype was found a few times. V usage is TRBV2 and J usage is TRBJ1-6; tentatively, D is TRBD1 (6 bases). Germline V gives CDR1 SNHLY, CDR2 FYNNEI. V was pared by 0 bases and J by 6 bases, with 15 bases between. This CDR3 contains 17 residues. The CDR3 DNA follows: TGTGCCAGCAGTGAAGCGGCAGGGGCAGCTCTTAATTCACCCCTCCACTTT. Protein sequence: CASSEAAGAALNSPLHF. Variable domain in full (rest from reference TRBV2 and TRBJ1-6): EPEVTQTPSHQVTQMGQEVILRCVPISNHLYFYWYRQILGQKVEFLVSFYNNEISEKSEIFDDQFSVERPDGSNFTLKIRSTKLEDSAMYFCASSEAAGAALNSPLHFGNGTRLTVT.

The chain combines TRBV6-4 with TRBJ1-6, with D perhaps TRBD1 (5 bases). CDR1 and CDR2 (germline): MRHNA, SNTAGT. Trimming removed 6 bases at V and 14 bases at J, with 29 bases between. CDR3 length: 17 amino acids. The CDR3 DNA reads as TGTGCCAGCAGACGACTCCTGAACGACCGGGACTCCCTGGCCCTCCACTTT. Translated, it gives CASRRLLNDRDSLALHF.

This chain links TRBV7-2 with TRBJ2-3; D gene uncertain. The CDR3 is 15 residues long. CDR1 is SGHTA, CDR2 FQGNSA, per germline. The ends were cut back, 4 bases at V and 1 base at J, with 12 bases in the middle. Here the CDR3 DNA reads TGTGCCAGCAGCTGGCAGAACACACGCACAGATACGCAGTATTTT. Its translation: CASSWQNTRTDTQYF.

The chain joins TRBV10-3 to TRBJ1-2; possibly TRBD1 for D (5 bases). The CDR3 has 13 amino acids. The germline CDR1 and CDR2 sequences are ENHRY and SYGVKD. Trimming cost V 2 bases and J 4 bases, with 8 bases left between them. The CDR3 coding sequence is TGTGCCATCAGTGAGGACAGCCTCTATGGCTACACCTTC. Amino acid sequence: CAISEDSLYGYTF.

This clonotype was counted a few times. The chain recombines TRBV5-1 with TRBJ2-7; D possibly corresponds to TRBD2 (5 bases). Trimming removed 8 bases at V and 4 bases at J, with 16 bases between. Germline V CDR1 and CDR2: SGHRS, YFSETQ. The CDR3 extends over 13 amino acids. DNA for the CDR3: TGCGCCAGTCATAACCGTCCGGGGTACGAGCAGTACTTC. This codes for CASHNRPGYEQYF.

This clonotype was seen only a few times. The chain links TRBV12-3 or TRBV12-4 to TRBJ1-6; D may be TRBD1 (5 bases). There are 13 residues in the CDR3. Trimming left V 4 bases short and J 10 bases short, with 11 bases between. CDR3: CASSSGTLSPLHF. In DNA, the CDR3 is TGTGCCAGCAGTTCCGGGACTTTATCACCCCTCCACTTT.

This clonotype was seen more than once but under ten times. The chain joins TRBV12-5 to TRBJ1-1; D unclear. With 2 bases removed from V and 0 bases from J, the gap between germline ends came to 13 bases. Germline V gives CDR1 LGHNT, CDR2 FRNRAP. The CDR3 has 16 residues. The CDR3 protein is CASGLLPVRMNTEAFF. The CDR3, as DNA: TGTGCTAGTGGTTTGCTCCCAGTTCGGATGAACACTGAAGCTTTCTTT.

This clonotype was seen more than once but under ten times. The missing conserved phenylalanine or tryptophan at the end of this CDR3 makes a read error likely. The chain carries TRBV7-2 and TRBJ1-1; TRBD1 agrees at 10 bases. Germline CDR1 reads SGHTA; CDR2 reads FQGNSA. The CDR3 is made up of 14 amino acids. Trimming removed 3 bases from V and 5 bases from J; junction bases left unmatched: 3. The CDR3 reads CASSFRTGGTEAFL. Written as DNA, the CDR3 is TGTGCCAGCAGCTTTAGGACAGGGGGTACTGAAGCTTTCCTT.

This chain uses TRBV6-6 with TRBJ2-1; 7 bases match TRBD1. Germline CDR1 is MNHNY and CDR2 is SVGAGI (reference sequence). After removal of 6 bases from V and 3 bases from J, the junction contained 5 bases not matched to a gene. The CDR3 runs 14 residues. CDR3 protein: CASRWDSLYNEQFF. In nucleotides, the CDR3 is TGTGCCAGCAGGTGGGACAGCCTCTACAATGAGCAGTTCTTC.

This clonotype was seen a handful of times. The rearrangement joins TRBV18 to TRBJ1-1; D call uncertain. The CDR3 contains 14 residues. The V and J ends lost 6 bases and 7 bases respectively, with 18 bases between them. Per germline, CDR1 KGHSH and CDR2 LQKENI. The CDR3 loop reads CASSRIGIGNEAFF. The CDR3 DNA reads TGTGCCAGCTCCCGCATAGGGATAGGGAATGAAGCTTTCTTT. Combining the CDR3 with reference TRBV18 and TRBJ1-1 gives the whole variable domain NAGVMQNPRHLVRRRGQEARLRCSPMKGHSHVYWYRQLPEEGLKFMVYLQKENIIDESGMPKERFSAEFPKEGPSILRIQQVVRGDSAAYFCASSRIGIGNEAFFGQGTRLTVV.

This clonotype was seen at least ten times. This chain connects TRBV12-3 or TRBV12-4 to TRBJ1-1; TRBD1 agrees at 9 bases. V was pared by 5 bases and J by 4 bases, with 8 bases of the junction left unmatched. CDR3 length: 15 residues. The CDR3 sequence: CASSTGGGVGTEAFF. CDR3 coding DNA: TGTGCCAGCAGTACAGGGGGCGGGGTAGGCACTGAAGCTTTCTTT.

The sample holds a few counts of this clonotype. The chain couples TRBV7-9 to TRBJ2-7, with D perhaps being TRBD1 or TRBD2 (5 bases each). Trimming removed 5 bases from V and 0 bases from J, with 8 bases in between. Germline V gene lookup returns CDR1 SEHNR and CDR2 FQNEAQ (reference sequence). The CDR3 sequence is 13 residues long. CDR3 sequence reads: CASSGDLSYEQYF. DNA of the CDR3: TGTGCCAGCAGCGGGGACCTCTCCTACGAGCAGTACTTC.

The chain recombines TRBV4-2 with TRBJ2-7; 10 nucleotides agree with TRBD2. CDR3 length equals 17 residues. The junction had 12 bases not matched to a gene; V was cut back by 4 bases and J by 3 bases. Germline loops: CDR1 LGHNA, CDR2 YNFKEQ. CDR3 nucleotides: TGTGCCAGCAGCCCTTCGGTTCTGGGACTAGCGAGCTACGAGCAGTACTTC. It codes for CASSPSVLGLASYEQYF.

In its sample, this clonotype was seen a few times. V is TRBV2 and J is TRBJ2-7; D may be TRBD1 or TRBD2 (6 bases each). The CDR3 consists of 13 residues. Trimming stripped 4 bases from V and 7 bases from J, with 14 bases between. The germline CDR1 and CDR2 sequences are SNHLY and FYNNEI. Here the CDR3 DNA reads TGTGCCAGCAGTGTATCCGTAGGGGGGGAGCAGTACTTC. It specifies CASSVSVGGEQYF.

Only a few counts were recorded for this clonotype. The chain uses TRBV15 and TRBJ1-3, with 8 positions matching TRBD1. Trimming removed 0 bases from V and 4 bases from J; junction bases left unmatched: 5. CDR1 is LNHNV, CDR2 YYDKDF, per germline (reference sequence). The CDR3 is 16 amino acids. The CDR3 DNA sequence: TGTGCCACCAGCAGAGAAGGACAGGGTGCCGGAAACACCATATATTTT. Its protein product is CATSREGQGAGNTIYF.

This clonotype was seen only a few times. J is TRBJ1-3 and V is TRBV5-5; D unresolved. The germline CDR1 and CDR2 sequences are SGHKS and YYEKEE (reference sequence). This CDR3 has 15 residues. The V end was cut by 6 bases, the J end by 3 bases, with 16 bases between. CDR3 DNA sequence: TGTGCCAGCATTACGAGGGAGTCGGGTGGAAACACCATATATTTT. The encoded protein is CASITRESGGNTIYF.

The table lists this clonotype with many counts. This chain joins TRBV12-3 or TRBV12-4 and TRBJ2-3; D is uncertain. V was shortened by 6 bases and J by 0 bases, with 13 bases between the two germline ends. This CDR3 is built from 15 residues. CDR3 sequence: CASSSRTVSTDTQYF. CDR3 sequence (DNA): TGTGCCAGCAGCTCGAGGACGGTTAGCACAGATACGCAGTATTTT.

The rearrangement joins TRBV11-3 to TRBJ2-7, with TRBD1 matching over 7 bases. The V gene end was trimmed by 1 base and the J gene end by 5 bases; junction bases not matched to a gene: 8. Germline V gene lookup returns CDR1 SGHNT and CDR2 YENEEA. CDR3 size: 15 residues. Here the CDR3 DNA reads TGTGCCAGCAGCTTAGGAGGTAGGGGGCGAAACGAGCAGTACTTC. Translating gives CASSLGGRGRNEQYF.